What follows are 4 T cell receptor beta chains derived from one specimen sequenced in a study of shared clonotypes between healthy human individuals. Repertoires were generated with immunoSEQ multiplex PCR, while TCRdb's copy carries only in-frame clones and drops some. The sample lists 500,000 to 700,000 clones; 85% to 95% were seen once. Positively selected for CCR7, the CD45RO-negative cells used as naive CD8 cells excluded terminally differentiated effector memory CD45RA+ cells. Specimen: naive CD8+ T cells sorted from blood. The receptor set was obtained from a woman aged 25-40 years in good health.

The V and J genes are TRBV19 and TRBJ1-1; 9 bases are a match to TRBD1. The germline V gene encodes CDR1 LNHDA and CDR2 SQIVND (reference sequence). The CDR3 loop spans 15 amino acids. J gave up 10 bases and V 8 bases, and 17 bases lay outside the gene matches. As DNA, the CDR3 is TGTGCCAGTCATAATCCGGGACAGGGCCCGTCGCGAGCTTTCTTT. As protein: CASHNPGQGPSRAFF.

The V call is TRBV15, the J call TRBJ1-6; 7 bases map to TRBD1. CDR3 length: 17 residues. The V gene's germline CDR1 is LNHNV and CDR2 YYDKDF (reference sequence). Unmatched junction bases numbered 11, after V lost 3 bases and J lost 6 bases. CDR3 in amino acids: CATSSAWRGQRNSPLHF. DNA for the CDR3: TGTGCCACCAGCAGCGCCTGGAGGGGACAGCGTAATTCACCCCTCCACTTT.

The chain links TRBV10-3 to TRBJ1-1, with D perhaps matching TRBD1 (6 bases). The CDR3 runs to 13 residues. The V gene lost 0 bases and the J gene lost 5 bases, with 7 bases spanning the gap. CDR1 is ENHRY and CDR2 is SYGVKD in the germline V gene. DNA of the CDR3: TGTGCCATCAGTGAGTCGGGGGCGACTGAAGCTTTCTTT. This sequence encodes CAISESGATEAFF.

The gene calls are TRBV30 and TRBJ1-2, with 9 positions matching TRBD1. The CDR3 runs to 14 residues. From germline, CDR1 is GTSNPN and CDR2 SVGIG (reference sequence). The junction had 7 bases not matched to a gene; V was cut back by 4 bases and J by 4 bases. The CDR3 loop reads CAWNAGQGIYGYTF. The DNA of the CDR3 is TGTGCCTGGAACGCCGGACAGGGGATCTATGGCTACACCTTC.